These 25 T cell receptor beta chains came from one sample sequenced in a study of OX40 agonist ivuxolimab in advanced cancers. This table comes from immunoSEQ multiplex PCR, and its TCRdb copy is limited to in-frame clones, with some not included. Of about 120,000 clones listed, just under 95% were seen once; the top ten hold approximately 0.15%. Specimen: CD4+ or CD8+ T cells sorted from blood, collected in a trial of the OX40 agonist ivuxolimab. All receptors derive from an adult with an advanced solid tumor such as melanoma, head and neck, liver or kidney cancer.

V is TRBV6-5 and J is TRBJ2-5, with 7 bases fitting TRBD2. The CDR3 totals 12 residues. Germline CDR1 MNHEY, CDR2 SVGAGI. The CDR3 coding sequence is TGTGCTACGGGGGAGGGCCCAGAGACCCAGTACTTC. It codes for CATGEGPETQYF.

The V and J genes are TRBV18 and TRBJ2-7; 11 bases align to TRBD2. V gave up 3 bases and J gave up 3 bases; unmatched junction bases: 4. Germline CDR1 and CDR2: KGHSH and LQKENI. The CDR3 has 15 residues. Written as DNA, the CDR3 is TGTGCCAGCTCACCTAGGGGGACTAGCGGCTACGAGCAGTACTTC. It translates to CASSPRGTSGYEQYF.

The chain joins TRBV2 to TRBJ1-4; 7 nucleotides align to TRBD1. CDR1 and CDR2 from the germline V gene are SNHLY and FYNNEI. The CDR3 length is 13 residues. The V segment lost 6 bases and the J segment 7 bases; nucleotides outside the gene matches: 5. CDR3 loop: CASRASGGEKLFF. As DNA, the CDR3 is TGTGCCAGCAGGGCTTCAGGGGGTGAAAAACTGTTTTTT.

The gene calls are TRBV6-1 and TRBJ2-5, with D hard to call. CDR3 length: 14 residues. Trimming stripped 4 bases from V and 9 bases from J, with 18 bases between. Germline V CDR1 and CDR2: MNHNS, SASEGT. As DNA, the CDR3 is TGTGCCAGCAGTGCCGACGGTTGGGATTTGTCCCAGTACTTC. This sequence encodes CASSADGWDLSQYF.

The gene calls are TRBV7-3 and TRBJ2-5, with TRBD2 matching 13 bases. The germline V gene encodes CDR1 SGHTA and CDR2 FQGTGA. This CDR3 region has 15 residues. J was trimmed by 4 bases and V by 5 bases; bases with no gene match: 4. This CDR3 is CASSLGLAGTETQYF. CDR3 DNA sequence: TGTGCCAGCAGCCTGGGACTAGCGGGGACAGAGACCCAGTACTTC.

The chain's CDR3 is CASSPDNGGEQYF. For the CDR3, the DNA is TGTGCCAGCTCACCCGACAACGGGGGGGAGCAGTACTTC. This chain uses TRBV18 with TRBJ2-7; TRBD2 agrees at 7 bases. Trimming at V came to 3 bases and at J to 7 bases, leaving 6 bases not matched to a gene. Germline CDR1 is KGHSH and CDR2 is LQKENI. The CDR3 is made up of 13 amino acids.

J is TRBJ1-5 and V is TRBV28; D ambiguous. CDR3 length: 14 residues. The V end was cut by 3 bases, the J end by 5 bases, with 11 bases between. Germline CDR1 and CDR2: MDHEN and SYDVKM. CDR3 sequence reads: CASSFIGPYQPQHF. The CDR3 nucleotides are TGTGCCAGCAGTTTTATCGGGCCGTATCAGCCCCAGCATTTT.

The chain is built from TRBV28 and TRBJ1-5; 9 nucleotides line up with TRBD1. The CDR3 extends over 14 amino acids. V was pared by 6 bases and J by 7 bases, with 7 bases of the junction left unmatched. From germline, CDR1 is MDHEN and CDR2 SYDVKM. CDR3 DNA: TGTGCCAGCAGAGACCGACAGGGGGGACAGCCCCAGCATTTT. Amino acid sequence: CASRDRQGGQPQHF.

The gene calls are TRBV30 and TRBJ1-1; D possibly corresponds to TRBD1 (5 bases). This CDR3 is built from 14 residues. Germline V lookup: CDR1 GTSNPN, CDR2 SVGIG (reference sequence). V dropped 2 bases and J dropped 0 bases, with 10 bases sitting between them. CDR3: CAWSTQGMNTEAFF. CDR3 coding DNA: TGTGCCTGGAGTACGCAGGGAATGAACACTGAAGCTTTCTTT.

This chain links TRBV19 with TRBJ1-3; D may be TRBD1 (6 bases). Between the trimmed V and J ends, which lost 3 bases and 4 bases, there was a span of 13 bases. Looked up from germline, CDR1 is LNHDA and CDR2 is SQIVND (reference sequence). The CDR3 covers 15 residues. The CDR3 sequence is CASSIVRGRGNTIYF. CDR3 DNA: TGTGCCAGTAGTATCGTCAGGGGACGCGGAAACACCATATATTTT. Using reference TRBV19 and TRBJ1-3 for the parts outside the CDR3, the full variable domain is DGGITQSPKYLFRKEGQNVTLSCEQNLNHDAMYWYRQDPGQGLRLIYYSQIVNDFQKGDIAEGYSVSREKKESFPLTVTSAQKNPTAFYLCASSIVRGRGNTIYFGEGSWLTVV.

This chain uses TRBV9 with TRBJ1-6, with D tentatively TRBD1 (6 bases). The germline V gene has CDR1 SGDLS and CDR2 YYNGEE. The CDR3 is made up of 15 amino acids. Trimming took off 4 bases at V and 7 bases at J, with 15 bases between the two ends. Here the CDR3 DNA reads TGTGCCAGCAGCCCTCGAGGGGGGCAAAATTCACCCCTCCACTTT. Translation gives CASSPRGGQNSPLHF.

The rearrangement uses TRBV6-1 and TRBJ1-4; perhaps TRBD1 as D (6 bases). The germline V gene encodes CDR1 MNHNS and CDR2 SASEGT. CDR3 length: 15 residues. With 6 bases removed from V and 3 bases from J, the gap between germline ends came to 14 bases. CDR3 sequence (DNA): TGTGCCAGCAGCCCAAGGGGGGGGTCTAATGAAAAACTGTTTTTT. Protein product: CASSPRGGSNEKLFF.

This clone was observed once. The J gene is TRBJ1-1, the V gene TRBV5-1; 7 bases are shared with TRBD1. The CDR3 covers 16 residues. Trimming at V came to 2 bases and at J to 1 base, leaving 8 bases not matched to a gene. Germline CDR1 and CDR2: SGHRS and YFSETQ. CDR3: CASSFTGVKGNTEAFF. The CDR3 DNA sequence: TGCGCCAGCAGCTTTACAGGGGTGAAGGGGAACACTGAAGCTTTCTTT.

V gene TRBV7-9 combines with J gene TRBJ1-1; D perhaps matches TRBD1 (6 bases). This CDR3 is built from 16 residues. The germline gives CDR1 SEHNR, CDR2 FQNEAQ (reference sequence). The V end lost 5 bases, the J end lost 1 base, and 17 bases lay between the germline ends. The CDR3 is CASSQSAGTTNTEAFF. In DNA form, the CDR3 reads TGTGCCAGCAGCCAATCAGCCGGGACAACGAACACTGAAGCTTTCTTT. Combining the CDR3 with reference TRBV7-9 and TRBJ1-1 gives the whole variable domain DTGVSQNPRHKITKRGQNVTFRCDPISEHNRLYWYRQTLGQGPEFLTYFQNEAQLEKSRLLSDRFSAERPKGSFSTLEIQRTEQGDSAMYLCASSQSAGTTNTEAFFGQGTRLTVV.

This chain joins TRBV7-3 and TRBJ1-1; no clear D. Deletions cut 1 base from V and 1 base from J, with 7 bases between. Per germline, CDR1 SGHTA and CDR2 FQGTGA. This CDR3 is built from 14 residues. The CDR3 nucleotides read TGTGCCAGCAGCTTAAGCGGTGGGAACACTGAAGCTTTCTTT. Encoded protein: CASSLSGGNTEAFF. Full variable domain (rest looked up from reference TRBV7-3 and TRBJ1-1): GAGVSQTPSNKVTEKGKYVELRCDPISGHTALYWYRQSLGQGPEFLIYFQGTGAADDSGLPNDRFFAVRPEGSVSTLKIQRTERGDSAVYLCASSLSGGNTEAFFGQGTRLTVV.

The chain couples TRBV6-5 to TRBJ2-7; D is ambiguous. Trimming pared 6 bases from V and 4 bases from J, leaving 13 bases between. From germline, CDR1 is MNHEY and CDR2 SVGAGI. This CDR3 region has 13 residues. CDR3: CASRDLRLYEQYF. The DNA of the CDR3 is TGTGCCAGCAGGGACCTAAGATTATACGAGCAGTACTTC.

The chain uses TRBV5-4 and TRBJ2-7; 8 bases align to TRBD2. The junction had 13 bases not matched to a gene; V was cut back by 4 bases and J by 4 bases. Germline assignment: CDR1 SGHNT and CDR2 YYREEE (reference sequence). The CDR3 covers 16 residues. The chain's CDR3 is CASSQASAGERYEQYF. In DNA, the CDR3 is TGTGCCAGCAGCCAAGCTTCAGCGGGAGAGCGGTACGAGCAGTACTTC.

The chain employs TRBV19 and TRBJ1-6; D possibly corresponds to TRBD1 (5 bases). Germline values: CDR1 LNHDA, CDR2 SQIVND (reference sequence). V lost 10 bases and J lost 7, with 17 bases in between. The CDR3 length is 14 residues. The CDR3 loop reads CATNGGRGNSPLHF. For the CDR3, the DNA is TGTGCCACCAACGGGGGACGAGGGAATTCACCCCTCCACTTT.

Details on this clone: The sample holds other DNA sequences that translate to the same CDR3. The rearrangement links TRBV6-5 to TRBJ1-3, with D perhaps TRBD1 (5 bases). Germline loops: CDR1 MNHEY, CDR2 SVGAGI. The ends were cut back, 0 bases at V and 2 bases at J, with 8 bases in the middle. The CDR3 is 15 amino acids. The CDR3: CASSYSPGAGNTIYF. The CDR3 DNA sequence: TGTGCCAGCAGTTACTCGCCGGGGGCTGGAAACACCATATATTTT.

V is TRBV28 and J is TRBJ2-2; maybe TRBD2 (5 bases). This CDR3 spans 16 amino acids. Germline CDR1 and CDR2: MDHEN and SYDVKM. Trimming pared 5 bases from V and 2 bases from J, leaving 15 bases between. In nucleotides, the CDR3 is TGTGCCAGCAGTCCCCCTGTTGGGAGCAACACCGGGGAGCTGTTTTTT. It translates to CASSPPVGSNTGELFF.

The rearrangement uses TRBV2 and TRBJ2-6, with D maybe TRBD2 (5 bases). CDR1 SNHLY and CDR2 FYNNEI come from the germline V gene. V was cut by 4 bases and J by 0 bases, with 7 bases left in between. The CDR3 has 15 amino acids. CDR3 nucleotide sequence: TGTGCCAGCAGTGCGGGGTACTCTGGGGCCAACGTCCTGACTTTC. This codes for CASSAGYSGANVLTF.

The CDR3 nucleotides read TGTGCCAGCAGCTTAGGAGGGGCGCAGGTGGGGGGTCAGCCCCAGCATTTT. The encoded protein is CASSLGGAQVGGQPQHF. V usage is TRBV7-8 and J usage is TRBJ1-5; D possibly corresponds to TRBD1 (5 bases). This CDR3 is built from 17 residues. V gave up 1 base and J gave up 6 bases, with 19 bases separating them. Germline V gene lookup returns CDR1 SGHVS and CDR2 FQNEAQ. The full variable domain, completed using reference TRBV7-8 and TRBJ1-5, is GAGVSQSPRYKVAKRGQDVALRCDPISGHVSLFWYQQALGQGPEFLTYFQNEAQLDKSGLPSDRFFAERPEGSVSTLKIQRTQQEDSAVYLCASSLGGAQVGGQPQHFGDGTRLSIL.

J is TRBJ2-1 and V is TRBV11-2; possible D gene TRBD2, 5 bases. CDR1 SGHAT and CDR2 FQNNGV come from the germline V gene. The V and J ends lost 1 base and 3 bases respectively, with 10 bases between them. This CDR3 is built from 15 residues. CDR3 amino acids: CASSLGERSYNEQFF. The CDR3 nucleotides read TGTGCCAGCAGCTTAGGAGAGCGGAGCTACAATGAGCAGTTCTTC.

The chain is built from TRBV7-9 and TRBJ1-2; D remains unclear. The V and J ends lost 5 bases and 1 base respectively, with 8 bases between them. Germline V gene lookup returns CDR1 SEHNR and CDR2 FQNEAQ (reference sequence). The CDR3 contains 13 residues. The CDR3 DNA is TGTGCCAGCAGCCAAGGACTTAACTATGGCTACACCTTC. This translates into CASSQGLNYGYTF. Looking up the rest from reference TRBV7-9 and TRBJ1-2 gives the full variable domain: DTGVSQNPRHKITKRGQNVTFRCDPISEHNRLYWYRQTLGQGPEFLTYFQNEAQLEKSRLLSDRFSAERPKGSFSTLEIQRTEQGDSAMYLCASSQGLNYGYTFGSGTRLTVV.

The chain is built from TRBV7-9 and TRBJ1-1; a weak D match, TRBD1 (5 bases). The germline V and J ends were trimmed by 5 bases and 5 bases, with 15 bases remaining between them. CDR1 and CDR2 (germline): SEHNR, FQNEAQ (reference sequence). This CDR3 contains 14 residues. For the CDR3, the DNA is TGTGCCAGCAGCCTACGACAGTCTAGGACTGAAGCTTTCTTT. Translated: CASSLRQSRTEAFF.